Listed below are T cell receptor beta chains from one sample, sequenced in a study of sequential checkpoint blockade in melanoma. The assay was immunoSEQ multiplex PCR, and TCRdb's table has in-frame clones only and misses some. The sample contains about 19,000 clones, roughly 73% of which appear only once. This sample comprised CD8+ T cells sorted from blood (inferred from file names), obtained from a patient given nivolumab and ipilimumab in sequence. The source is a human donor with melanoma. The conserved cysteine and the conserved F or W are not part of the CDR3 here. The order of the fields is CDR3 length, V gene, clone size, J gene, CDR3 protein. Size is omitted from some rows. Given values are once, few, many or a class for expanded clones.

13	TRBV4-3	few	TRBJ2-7	ASSQGRTGSYEQY
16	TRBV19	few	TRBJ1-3	ASSPRVGATYPGNTIY
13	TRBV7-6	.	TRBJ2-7	ASSLVTGAVHEQY
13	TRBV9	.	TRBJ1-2	ASSVLGTGGDGYT
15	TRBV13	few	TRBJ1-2	ASSLGTRGLDDYGYT
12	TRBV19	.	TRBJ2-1	ASSNTGVGAEQF
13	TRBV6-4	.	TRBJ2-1	ASSESRDSPKEQF
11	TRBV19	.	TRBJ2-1	ASSITGGNEQF
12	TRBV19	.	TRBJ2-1	ASSIGAGAREQF
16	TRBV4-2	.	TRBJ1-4	ASSLSTSLTGWGEKLF
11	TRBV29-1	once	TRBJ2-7	SAEMPGTYEQY
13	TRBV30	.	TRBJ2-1	AWSVLAGGPNEQF
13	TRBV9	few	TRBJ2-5	ASSASGRPQETQY
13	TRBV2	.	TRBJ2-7	ASSYSGTGGYEQY
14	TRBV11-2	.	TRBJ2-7	ASSFSGLFAVYEQY
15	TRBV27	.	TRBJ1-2	ASSLWGQGVANYGYT
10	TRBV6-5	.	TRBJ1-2	ASTGGSYGYT
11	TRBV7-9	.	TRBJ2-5	ASSSVGQETQY
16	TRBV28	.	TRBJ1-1	ASSFAVPGQGEGTEAF
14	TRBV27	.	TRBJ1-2	ASSSWDRGQMEGYT